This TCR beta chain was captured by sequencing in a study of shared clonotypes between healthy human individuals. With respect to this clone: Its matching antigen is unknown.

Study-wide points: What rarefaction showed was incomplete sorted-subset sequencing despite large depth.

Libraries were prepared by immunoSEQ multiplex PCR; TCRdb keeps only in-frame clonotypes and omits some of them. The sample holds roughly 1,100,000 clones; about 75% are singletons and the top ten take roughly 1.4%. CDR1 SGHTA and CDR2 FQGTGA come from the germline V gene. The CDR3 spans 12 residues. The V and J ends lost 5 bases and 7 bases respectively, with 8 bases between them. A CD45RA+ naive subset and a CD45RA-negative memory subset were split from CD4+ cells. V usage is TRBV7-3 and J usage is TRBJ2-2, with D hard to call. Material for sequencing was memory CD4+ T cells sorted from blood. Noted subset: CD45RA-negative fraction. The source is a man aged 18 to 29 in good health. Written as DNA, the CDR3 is TGTGCCAGCAGCAGCGAGGTCGGGGAGCTGTTTTTT. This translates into CASSSEVGELFF.